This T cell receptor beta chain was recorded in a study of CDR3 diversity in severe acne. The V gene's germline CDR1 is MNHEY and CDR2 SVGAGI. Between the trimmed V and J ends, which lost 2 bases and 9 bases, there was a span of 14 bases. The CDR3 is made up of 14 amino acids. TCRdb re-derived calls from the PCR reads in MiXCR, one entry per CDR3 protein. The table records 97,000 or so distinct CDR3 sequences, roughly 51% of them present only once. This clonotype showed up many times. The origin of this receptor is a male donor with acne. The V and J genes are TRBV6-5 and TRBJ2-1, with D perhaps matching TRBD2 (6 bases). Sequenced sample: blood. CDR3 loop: CASSYPTSLGEQFF. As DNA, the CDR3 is TGTGCCAGCAGTTACCCGACTAGTTTGGGTGAGCAGTTCTTC.